This passage covers 22 T cell receptor beta chains from one sample sequenced in a study of T-cell reconstitution after alpha-beta-depleted transplantation in children. Researchers prepared the TCRbeta library using unique molecular identifiers, the study reports. A single record per CDR3 protein comes from TCRdb applying MiXCR to the PCR reads. The repertoire holds a few hundred thousand distinct CDR3 sequences, with over 20% as singletons. The source was PBMCs, collected before TCRalphabeta/CD19-depleted stem cell transplant. The receptors were gathered from a boy younger than two with Wiskott-Aldrich syndrome, due to receive a stem cell transplant.

This clonotype came up a few times. This sequence joins TRBV10-2 and TRBJ2-6; D is perhaps TRBD2 (6 bases). The V and J ends lost 4 bases and 0 bases respectively, with 16 bases between them. The CDR3 loop spans 18 amino acids. CDR1 and CDR2 from the germline V gene are WSHSY and SAAADI. The CDR3 DNA reads TGCGCCAGCAGTGCTACCGGGACTGGGGGCTCTGGGGCCAACGTCCTGACTTTC. This translates into CASSATGTGGSGANVLTF.

This clonotype was detected only a few times. The chain links TRBV7-6 to TRBJ1-3; D may be TRBD1 (5 bases). V dropped 8 bases and J dropped 0 bases, with 14 bases sitting between them. Germline loops: CDR1 SGHVS, CDR2 FNYEAQ. CDR3 length equals 15 residues. The CDR3 loop is CASGRDGTSGNTIYF. CDR3 coding DNA: TGTGCCAGCGGGAGGGACGGCACCTCTGGAAACACCATATATTTT.

This clonotype was observed a handful of times. The V gene is TRBV12-3 or TRBV12-4, the J gene TRBJ2-2, with D uncertain. V was trimmed by 7 bases and J by 3 bases, leaving 6 bases between them. This CDR3 region has 12 residues. The CDR3 DNA sequence: TGTGCCAGCAATTTCTACACCGGGGAGCTGTTTTTT. Translating it yields CASNFYTGELFF.

This chain uses TRBV29-1 with TRBJ2-1; 11 bases agree with TRBD2. Germline V gene lookup returns CDR1 SQVTM and CDR2 ANQGSEA. V was pared by 5 bases and J by 2 bases, with 2 bases of the junction left unmatched. The CDR3 runs to 14 residues. CDR3 sequence (DNA): TGCAGCGTTTTAGCGGGAGGGCCCTACAATGAGCAGTTCTTC. This gives the protein CSVLAGGPYNEQFF.

Ten or more counts support this clonotype. The chain employs TRBV5-1 and TRBJ2-1, with 8 bases identical to TRBD1. The germline V gene has CDR1 SGHRS and CDR2 YFSETQ. V shed 1 base and J 2 bases; nucleotides not matched to a gene: 2. The length of the CDR3 is 15 residues. In DNA form, the CDR3 reads TGCGCCAGCAGCTTGACAGGGGGACCCTACAATGAGCAGTTCTTC. Translation gives CASSLTGGPYNEQFF.

The V call is TRBV4-1, the J call TRBJ2-1; no definite D call. The CDR3 has 12 amino acids. The V and J ends lost 0 bases and 9 bases respectively, with 6 bases between them. Per the germline V gene, CDR1 is MGHRA and CDR2 is YSYEKL. CDR3 sequence (DNA): TGCGCCAGCAGCCAAGACAGGAGTGAGCAGTTCTTC. Its translation: CASSQDRSEQFF.

The chain uses TRBV29-1 and TRBJ2-7; TRBD1 matches at 10 bases. This CDR3 contains 14 residues. Germline loops: CDR1 SQVTM, CDR2 ANQGSEA. Trimming took 5 bases from V and 5 from J; bases not matched to a gene: 9. The CDR3 DNA reads TGCAGCGTTTCCGGGACAGGGGATAAGGACGAGCAGTACTTC. Translation gives CSVSGTGDKDEQYF.

J is TRBJ2-7 and V is TRBV7-9; D is ambiguous. Germline V gene lookup returns CDR1 SEHNR and CDR2 FQNEAQ (reference sequence). V lost 5 bases and J 2 bases, leaving 7 bases between the germline ends. This CDR3 has 12 residues. CDR3 in amino acids: CASSQITYEQYF. The CDR3 DNA follows: TGTGCCAGCAGCCAAATTACCTACGAGCAGTACTTC.

The chain recombines TRBV15 with TRBJ2-1; 11 nucleotides align to TRBD2. This CDR3 has 17 residues. V gave up 1 base and J gave up 7 bases; unmatched junction bases: 9. Germline V gene lookup returns CDR1 LNHNV and CDR2 YYDKDF (reference sequence). For the CDR3, the DNA is TGTGCCACCAGCAGAGCCACGACTAGCGGGAAGTTTAATGAGCAGTTCTTC. Protein sequence: CATSRATTSGKFNEQFF.

This clonotype has a handful of counts. One junction end does not reproduce the germline sequence, and a read error may be involved. The chain has TRBV7-9 and TRBJ2-2, with D perhaps given as TRBD1 or TRBD2 (5 bases each). The CDR3 consists of 15 residues. The germline CDR1 and CDR2 sequences are SEHNR and FQNEAQ (reference sequence). CDR3 loop: CASSLWSAGSGDLFF. CDR3 bases: TGTGCCAGCAGCTTATGGTCTGCAGGGTCCGGGGACCTGTTTTTT.

This clonotype was observed a few times. The chain links TRBV29-1 to TRBJ2-7; the D gene could be TRBD1 or TRBD2 (5 bases each). The ends were cut back, 5 bases at V and 7 bases at J, with 21 bases in the middle. Germline values: CDR1 SQVTM, CDR2 ANQGSEA. This CDR3 spans 14 amino acids. Here the CDR3 reads CSVLTFGAMGEQYF. CDR3 nucleotide sequence: TGCAGCGTTCTTACTTTCGGGGCAATGGGGGAGCAGTACTTC.

The rearrangement links TRBV15 to TRBJ2-3; possibly TRBD1 for D (5 bases). Germline V CDR1 and CDR2: LNHNV, YYDKDF (reference sequence). The CDR3 has 14 residues. The V gene lost 1 base and the J gene lost 2 bases, with 7 bases spanning the gap. DNA for the CDR3: TGTGCCACCAGCAGAGGCAGGGACACAGATACGCAGTATTTT. Translation gives CATSRGRDTDTQYF.

This clonotype showed up just once. The CDR3 DNA is TGCGCCAGCAGCCTAAGACAGTTAACCACAGATACGCAGTATTTT. Protein product: CASSLRQLTTDTQYF. This rearrangement joins TRBV5-1 to TRBJ2-3; tentative D call: TRBD1 (5 bases). The germline V and J ends were trimmed by 4 bases and 2 bases, with 14 bases remaining between them. Germline assignment: CDR1 SGHRS and CDR2 YFSETQ. The CDR3 spans 15 residues.

This chain links TRBV6-6 with TRBJ1-1; D gene unclear. V shed 7 bases and J shed 3 bases, with 12 bases lying between them. This CDR3 has 13 residues. The V gene's germline CDR1 is MNHNY and CDR2 SVGAGI (reference sequence). The CDR3: CASNRAAHTEAFF. CDR3 bases: TGTGCCAGCAATCGTGCAGCTCACACTGAAGCTTTCTTT.

The CDR3: CASSEGHTSSGNTIYF. Written as DNA, the CDR3 is TGTGCCAGCAGCGAGGGACATACGAGCTCTGGAAACACCATATATTTT. The rearrangement uses TRBV7-9 and TRBJ1-3; maybe TRBD1 (6 bases). The CDR3 is 16 residues long. Germline lookup yields CDR1 SEHNR and CDR2 FQNEAQ (reference sequence). Trimming removed 5 bases at V and 0 bases at J, with 14 bases between.

The chain links TRBV5-1 to TRBJ1-4; D may be TRBD1 (6 bases). The CDR3 runs 14 residues. V was cut by 5 bases and J by 8 bases, with 16 bases left in between. CDR1 and CDR2 from the germline V gene are SGHRS and YFSETQ. The DNA of the CDR3 is TGCGCCAGCAGGCACGGACAGTTTCCGGAAAAACTGTTTTTT. It is translated as CASRHGQFPEKLFF.

The V call is TRBV5-5, the J call TRBJ2-7, with D possibly TRBD1 on 6 matching bases. From germline, CDR1 is SGHKS and CDR2 YYEKEE (reference sequence). The CDR3 sequence is 16 residues long. Trimming pared 4 bases from V and 3 bases from J, leaving 20 bases between. The CDR3 reads CASSTQTGFLLYEQYF. The DNA for the CDR3 is TGTGCCAGCAGCACGCAAACAGGGTTTCTTCTCTACGAGCAGTACTTC.

The CDR3 DNA sequence: TGTGCCAGCAGTGTAAGGAAGCTAGAAAGGGCTCGGAGCAATCAGCCCCAGCATTTT. Its translation is CASSVRKLERARSNQPQHF. The V gene is TRBV3-1, the J gene TRBJ1-5; no reliable D call. This CDR3 region has 19 residues. V lost 6 bases and J lost 1, with 25 bases in between. Germline CDR1 LGHDT, CDR2 YNNKEL (reference sequence). Together with reference TRBV3-1 and TRBJ1-5, the CDR3 gives the full variable domain: DTAVSQTPKYLVTQMGNDKSIKCEQNLGHDTMYWYKQDSKKFLKIMFSYNNKELIINETVPNRFSPKSPDKAHLNLHINSLELGDSAVYFCASSVRKLERARSNQPQHFGDGTRLSIL.

V and J are TRBV30 and TRBJ2-3; 9 nucleotides align to TRBD2. J gave up 5 bases and V 0 bases, and 6 bases lay outside the gene matches. Germline CDR1 reads GTSNPN; CDR2 reads SVGIG (reference sequence). The CDR3 consists of 15 residues. CDR3 amino acids: CAWSVQTSGRDTQYF. CDR3 coding DNA: TGTGCCTGGAGTGTACAGACTAGCGGAAGAGATACGCAGTATTTT.

This clonotype has only a few counts. The chain combines TRBV7-3 with TRBJ2-1, with TRBD2 identical over 9 bases. The CDR3 is 15 residues long. V gave up 5 bases and J gave up 8 bases; unmatched junction bases: 10. The germline V gene encodes CDR1 SGHTA and CDR2 FQGTGA. CDR3 amino acids: CASSRLASGTDEQFF. The DNA for the CDR3 is TGTGCCAGCAGCCGACTGGCTAGCGGGACGGATGAGCAGTTCTTC.

This chain uses TRBV13 with TRBJ2-1; tentative D call: TRBD2 (6 bases). Germline loops: CDR1 PRHDT, CDR2 FYEKMQ (reference sequence). Trimming stripped 1 base from V and 4 bases from J, with 11 bases between. This CDR3 spans 15 amino acids. CDR3 protein: CASSLAGEEYNEQFF. As DNA, the CDR3 is TGTGCCAGCAGCTTAGCGGGAGAAGAGTACAATGAGCAGTTCTTC.

This clonotype has a handful of counts. J is TRBJ1-1 and V is TRBV5-1; no clear D gene. CDR3 length equals 16 residues. Germline V gene data show CDR1 as SGHRS and CDR2 as YFSETQ. The V end lost 1 base, the J end lost 0 bases, and 13 bases lay between the germline ends. The CDR3 reads CASSLLAAYLNTEAFF. The CDR3 DNA sequence: TGCGCCAGCAGCTTGTTGGCTGCGTATTTGAACACTGAAGCTTTCTTT.